The T cell receptor (beta chain) described here comes from a study of T-cell reconstitution after alpha-beta-depleted transplantation in children. In this sample, this clonotype turned up a few times. The target antigen is unknown. This CDR3 contains 16 residues. The V end was cut by 3 bases, the J end by 5 bases, with 19 bases between. Whole-study results and caveats: Most T-cell counts and diversity one year after the transplant came from T cells that were newly produced. Some patients owed their high day-60 TCRbeta diversity to surviving recipient T cells and thymic progenitors.

Library preparation (for TCRbeta) was performed with unique molecular identifiers. TCRdb re-derived calls from the PCR reads in MiXCR, one entry per CDR3 protein. The data contain around 370,000 distinct CDR3 sequences, about a sixth of them singletons. This sequence joins TRBV12-3 or TRBV12-4 and TRBJ1-1; D unclear. The specimen was PBMCs, mostly from graft donor cells, collected 360 days after TCRalphabeta/CD19-depleted stem cell transplant. This receptor was identified in a male patient between 2 and 9 years old who had a stem cell transplant for acute lymphoblastic leukemia, so the T cells may come from the graft donor. CDR3 DNA: TGTGCCAGCAGTTTTCTAATGGGAGGGCGTGGGACTGAAGCTTTCTTT. It encodes CASSFLMGGRGTEAFF.